Sequencing of this T cell receptor beta chain was carried out in a study of shared clonotypes between healthy human individuals. This clone occurred once. Other nucleotide sequences in the sample specify the same CDR3. TCRdb's copy holds only in-frame clones and misses some; the assay was immunoSEQ multiplex PCR. In the table there are 2,500,000 or so clones, approximately 92% of which are singletons. The CDR3 covers 14 residues. The germline V gene encodes CDR1 SGHTA and CDR2 FQGNSA. V lost 4 bases to trimming and J lost 3 bases; unmatched junction nucleotides: 2. Sequencing was carried out using naive CD4+ T cells sorted from blood. As for subset: CD45RA+ positively selected. The receptor was isolated from a man between 18 and 29 years old in good health. This chain joins TRBV7-2 and TRBJ2-7; 11 nucleotides agree with TRBD2. CDR3 amino acids: CASSSTSGGYEQYF. CDR3 sequence (DNA): TGTGCCAGCAGCTCCACTAGCGGGGGCTACGAGCAGTACTTC. Variable domain in full (rest from reference TRBV7-2 and TRBJ2-7): GAGVSQSPSNKVTEKGKDVELRCDPISGHTALYWYRQSLGQGLEFLIYFQGNSAPDKSGLPSDRFSAERTGGSVSTLTIQRTQQEDSAVYLCASSSTSGGYEQYFGPGTRLTVT.